This T cell receptor (beta chain) was documented in a study of control samples from healthy donors and cancer patients. This table comes from immunoSEQ multiplex PCR, and its TCRdb copy is limited to in-frame clones, with some not included. The data contain more than 95,000 clones, approximately 92% of them singletons. The V gene lost 1 base and the J gene lost 2 bases, with 12 bases spanning the gap. The CDR3 loop spans 15 amino acids. In germline, CDR1 is LGHDT, CDR2 YNNKEL (reference sequence). Sequencing used PBMCs. This sequence joins TRBV3-1 (or the pseudogene TRBV3-2) and TRBJ2-7, with D possibly being TRBD2 (5 bases). This clonotype was obtained from a man older than 75 with head and neck cancer. The CDR3 here is CASSQGLVGAYEQYF. Written as DNA, the CDR3 is TGTGCCAGCAGCCAAGGGCTCGTCGGGGCCTACGAGCAGTACTTC.